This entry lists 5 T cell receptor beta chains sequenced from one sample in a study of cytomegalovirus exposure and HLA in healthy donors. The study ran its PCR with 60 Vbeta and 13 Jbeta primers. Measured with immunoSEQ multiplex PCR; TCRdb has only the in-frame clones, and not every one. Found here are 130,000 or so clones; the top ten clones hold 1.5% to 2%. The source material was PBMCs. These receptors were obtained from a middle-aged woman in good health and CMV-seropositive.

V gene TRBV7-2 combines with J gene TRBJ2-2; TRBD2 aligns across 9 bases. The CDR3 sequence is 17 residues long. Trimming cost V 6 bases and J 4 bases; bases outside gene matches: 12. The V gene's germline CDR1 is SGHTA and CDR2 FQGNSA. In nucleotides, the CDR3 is TGTGCCAGCAGACGGACTAGCGAGCTCCTACTCACCGGGGAGCTGTTTTTT. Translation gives CASRRTSELLLTGELFF.

The CDR3, as DNA: TGTGCCAGCAGGGGAGATCAGCCCCAGCATTTT. Protein sequence: CASRGDQPQHF. V and J are TRBV28 and TRBJ1-5; D gene uncertain. Deletions cut 6 bases from V and 5 bases from J, with 5 bases between. CDR1 is MDHEN and CDR2 is SYDVKM in the germline V gene. There are 11 residues in the CDR3.

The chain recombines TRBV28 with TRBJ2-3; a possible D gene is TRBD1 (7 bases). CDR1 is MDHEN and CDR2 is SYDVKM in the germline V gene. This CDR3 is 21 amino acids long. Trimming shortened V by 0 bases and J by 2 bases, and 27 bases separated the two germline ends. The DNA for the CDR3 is TGTGCCAGCAGTTTATGGACAGGGACTCCGCGCAGAGGGGGGCCCACAGATACGCAGTATTTT. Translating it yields CASSLWTGTPRRGGPTDTQYF.

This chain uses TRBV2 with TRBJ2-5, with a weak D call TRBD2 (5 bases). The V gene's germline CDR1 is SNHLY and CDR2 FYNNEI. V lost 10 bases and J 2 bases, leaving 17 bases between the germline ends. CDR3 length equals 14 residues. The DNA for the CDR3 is TGTGCCACCCCTTTAAGGGAGAGTCAAGAGACCCAGTACTTC. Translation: CATPLRESQETQYF.

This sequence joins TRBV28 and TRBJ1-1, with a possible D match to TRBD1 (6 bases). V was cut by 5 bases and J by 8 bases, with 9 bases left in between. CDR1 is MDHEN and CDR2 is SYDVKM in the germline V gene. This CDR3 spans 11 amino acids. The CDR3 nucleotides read TGTGCCAGCAGTCAACAGGGAGAAGCTTTCTTT. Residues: CASSQQGEAFF.